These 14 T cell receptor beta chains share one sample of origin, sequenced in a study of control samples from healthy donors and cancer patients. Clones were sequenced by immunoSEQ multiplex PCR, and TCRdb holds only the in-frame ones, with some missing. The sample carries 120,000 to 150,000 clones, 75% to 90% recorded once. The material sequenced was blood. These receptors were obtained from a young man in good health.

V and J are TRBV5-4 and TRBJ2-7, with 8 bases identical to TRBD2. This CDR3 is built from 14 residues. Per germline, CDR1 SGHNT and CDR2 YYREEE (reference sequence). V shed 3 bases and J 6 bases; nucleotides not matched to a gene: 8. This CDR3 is CASSSLAGGGEQYF. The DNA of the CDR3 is TGTGCCAGCAGCTCTTTGGCGGGGGGCGGCGAGCAGTACTTC.

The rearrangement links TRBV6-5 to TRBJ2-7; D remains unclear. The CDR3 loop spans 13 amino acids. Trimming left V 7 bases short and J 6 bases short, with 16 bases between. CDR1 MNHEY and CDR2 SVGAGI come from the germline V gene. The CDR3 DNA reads TGTGCCAGCATAAACTCAGTTCCGGTCGAGCAGTACTTC. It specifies CASINSVPVEQYF.

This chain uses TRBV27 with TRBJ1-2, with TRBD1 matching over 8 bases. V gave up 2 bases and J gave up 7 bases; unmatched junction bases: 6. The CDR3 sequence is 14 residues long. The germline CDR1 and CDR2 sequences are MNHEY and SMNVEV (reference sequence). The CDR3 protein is CASSLGQGASGYTF. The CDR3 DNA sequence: TGTGCCAGCAGTTTAGGTCAGGGGGCGAGTGGCTACACCTTC.

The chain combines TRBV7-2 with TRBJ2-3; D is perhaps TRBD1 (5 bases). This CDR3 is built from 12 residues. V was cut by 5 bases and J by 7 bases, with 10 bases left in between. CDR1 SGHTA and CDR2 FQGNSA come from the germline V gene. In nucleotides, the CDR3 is TGTGCCAGCAGCCCCCAGGGAAATACGCAGTATTTT. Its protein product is CASSPQGNTQYF.

CDR3 in amino acids: CASGPGIDEQFF. CDR3 nucleotides: TGCGCCAGCGGACCAGGGATCGATGAGCAGTTCTTC. This rearrangement joins TRBV5-1 to TRBJ2-1; possible D gene TRBD1, 5 bases. The CDR3 is 12 residues long. V shed 7 bases and J shed 8 bases, with 13 bases lying between them. Germline CDR1 and CDR2: SGHRS and YFSETQ.

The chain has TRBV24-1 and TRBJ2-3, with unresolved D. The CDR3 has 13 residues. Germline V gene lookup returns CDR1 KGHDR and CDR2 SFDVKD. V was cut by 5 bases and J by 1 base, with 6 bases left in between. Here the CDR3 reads CATSAQGTDTQYF. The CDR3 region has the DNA TGTGCCACCAGTGCGCAGGGCACAGATACGCAGTATTTT.

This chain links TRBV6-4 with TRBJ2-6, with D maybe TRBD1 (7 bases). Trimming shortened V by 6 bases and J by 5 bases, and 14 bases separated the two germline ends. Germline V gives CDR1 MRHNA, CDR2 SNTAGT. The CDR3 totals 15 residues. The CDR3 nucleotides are TGTGCCAGCAGCCCGGGGGACAGTAGGGCCAACGTCCTGACTTTC. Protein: CASSPGDSRANVLTF.

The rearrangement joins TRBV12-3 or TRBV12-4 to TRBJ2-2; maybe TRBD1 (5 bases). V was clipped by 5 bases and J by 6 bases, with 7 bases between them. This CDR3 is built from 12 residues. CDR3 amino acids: CASSGAPGELFF. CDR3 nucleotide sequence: TGTGCCAGCAGTGGGGCCCCCGGGGAGCTGTTTTTT.

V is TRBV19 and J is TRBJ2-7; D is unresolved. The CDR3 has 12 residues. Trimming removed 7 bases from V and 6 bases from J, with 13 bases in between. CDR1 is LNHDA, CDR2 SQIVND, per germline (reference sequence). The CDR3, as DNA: TGTGCCAGTAACTCCTCTCCTGGCGAGCAGTACTTC. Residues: CASNSSPGEQYF.

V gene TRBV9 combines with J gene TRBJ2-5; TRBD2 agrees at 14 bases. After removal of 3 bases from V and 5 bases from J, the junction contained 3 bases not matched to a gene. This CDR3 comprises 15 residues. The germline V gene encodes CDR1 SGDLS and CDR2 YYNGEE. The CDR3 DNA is TGTGCCAGCAGCGCGACTAGCGGGGGGGCTGAGACCCAGTACTTC. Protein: CASSATSGGAETQYF.

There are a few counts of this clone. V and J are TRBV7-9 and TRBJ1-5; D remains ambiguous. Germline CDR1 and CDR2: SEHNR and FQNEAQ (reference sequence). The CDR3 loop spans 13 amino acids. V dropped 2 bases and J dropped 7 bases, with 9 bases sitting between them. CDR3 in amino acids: CASSLSTRQPQHF. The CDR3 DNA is TGTGCCAGCAGCTTATCCACAAGGCAGCCCCAGCATTTT.

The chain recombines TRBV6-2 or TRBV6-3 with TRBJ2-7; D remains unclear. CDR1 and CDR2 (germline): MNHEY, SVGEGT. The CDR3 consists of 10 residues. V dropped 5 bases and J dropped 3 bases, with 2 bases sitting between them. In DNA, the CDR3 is TGTGCCAGCAGTCACTACGAGCAGTACTTC. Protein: CASSHYEQYF.

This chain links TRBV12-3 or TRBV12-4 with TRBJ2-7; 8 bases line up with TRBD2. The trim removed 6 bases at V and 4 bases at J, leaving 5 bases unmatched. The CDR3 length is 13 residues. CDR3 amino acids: CASRTSESYEQYF. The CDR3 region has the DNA TGTGCCAGCAGGACTAGCGAATCTTACGAGCAGTACTTC.

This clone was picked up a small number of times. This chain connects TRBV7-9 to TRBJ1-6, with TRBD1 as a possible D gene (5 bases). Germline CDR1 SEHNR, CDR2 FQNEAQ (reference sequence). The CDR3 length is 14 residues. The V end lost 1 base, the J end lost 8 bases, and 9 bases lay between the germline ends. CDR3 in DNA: TGTGCCAGCAGCTTAGAACTGGGGGATTCACCCCTCCACTTT. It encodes CASSLELGDSPLHF.